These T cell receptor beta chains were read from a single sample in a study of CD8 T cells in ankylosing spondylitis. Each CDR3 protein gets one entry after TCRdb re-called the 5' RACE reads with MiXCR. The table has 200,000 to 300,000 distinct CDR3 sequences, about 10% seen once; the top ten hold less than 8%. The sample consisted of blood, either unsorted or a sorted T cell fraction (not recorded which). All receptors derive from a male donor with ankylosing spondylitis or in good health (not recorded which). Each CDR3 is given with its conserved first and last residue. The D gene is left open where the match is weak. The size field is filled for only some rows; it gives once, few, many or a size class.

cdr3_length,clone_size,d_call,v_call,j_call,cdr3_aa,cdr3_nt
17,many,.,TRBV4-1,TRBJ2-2,CASSQEADGAYDGELFF,TGCGCCAGCAGCCAAGAAGCGGACGGAGCGTACGACGGGGAGCTGTTTTTT
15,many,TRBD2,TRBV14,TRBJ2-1,CASSRPRLAENEQFF,TGTGCCAGCAGCCGCCCCCGACTAGCGGAAAATGAGCAGTTCTTC
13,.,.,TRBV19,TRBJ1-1,CASSIKPDTEAFF,TGTGCCAGTAGTATTAAACCAGACACTGAAGCTTTCTTT
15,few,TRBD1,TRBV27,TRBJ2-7,CASSPPGQVTYEQYF,TGTGCCAGCAGTCCTCCGGGACAGGTCACCTACGAGCAGTACTTC
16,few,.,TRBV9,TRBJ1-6,CASSVAVRADNSPLHF,TGTGCCAGCAGCGTAGCAGTCAGGGCTGATAATTCACCCCTCCACTTT
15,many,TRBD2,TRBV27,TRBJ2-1,CASSSSGGPYNEQFF,TGTGCCAGCAGTTCCAGCGGGGGCCCCTACAATGAGCAGTTCTTC
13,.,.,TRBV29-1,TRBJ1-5,CSVGQGSGQPQHF,TGCAGCGTTGGGCAGGGATCAGGTCAGCCCCAGCATTTT
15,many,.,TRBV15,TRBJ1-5,CATSRVQGMDQPQHF,TGTGCCACCAGCAGAGTGCAGGGGATGGATCAGCCCCAGCATTTT
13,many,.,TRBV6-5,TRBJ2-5,CAIVRDIQETQYF,TGTGCCATAGTCCGGGACATACAAGAGACCCAGTACTTC
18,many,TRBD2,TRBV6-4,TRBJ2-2,CASTSLAGGSLNTGELFF,TGTGCCAGCACATCTTTAGCGGGAGGATCCCTGAACACCGGGGAGCTGTTTTTT
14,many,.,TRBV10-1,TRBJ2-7,CASSVSRDSYEQYF,TGCGCCAGCAGTGTCTCCAGGGATAGCTACGAGCAGTACTTC
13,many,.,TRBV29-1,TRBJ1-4,CSASSFKGEKLFF,TGCAGCGCCTCATCCTTTAAAGGCGAAAAACTGTTTTTT
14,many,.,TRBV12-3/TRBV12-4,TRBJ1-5,CASSSGTINQPQHF,TGTGCCAGCAGTTCAGGGACCATCAATCAGCCCCAGCATTTT
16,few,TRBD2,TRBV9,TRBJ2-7,CASSQTPSGIAYEQYF,TGTGCCAGCAGCCAAACTCCTAGCGGGATAGCTTACGAGCAGTACTTC
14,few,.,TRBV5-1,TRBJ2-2,CASSSERPTGELFF,TGCGCCAGCAGCTCGGAGCGGCCTACCGGGGAGCTGTTTTTT
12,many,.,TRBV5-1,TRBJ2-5,CASSLRWETQYF,TGCGCCAGCAGCTTGCGGTGGGAGACCCAGTACTTC
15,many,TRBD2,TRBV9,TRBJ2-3,CASSVAGGPGNTQYF,TGTGCCAGCAGCGTAGCGGGGGGACCTGGTAATACGCAGTATTTT
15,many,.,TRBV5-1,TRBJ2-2,CASRQHQENTGELFF,TGCGCCAGCAGACAACATCAGGAGAACACCGGGGAGCTGTTTTTT
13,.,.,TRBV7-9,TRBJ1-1,CASSLVQGAEAFF,TGTGCCAGCAGCTTAGTCCAGGGTGCTGAAGCTTTCTTT
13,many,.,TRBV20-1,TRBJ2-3,CSAYTPATDTQYF,TGCAGTGCTTATACACCGGCAACAGATACGCAGTATTTT
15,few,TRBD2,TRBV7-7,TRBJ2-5,CASSLGLAGVETQYF,TGTGCCAGCAGCTTAGGGCTAGCGGGAGTAGAGACCCAGTACTTC
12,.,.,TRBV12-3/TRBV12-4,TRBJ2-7,CASSFASYEQYF,TGTGCCAGCAGTTTCGCCTCTTACGAGCAGTACTTC
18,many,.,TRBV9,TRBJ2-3,CASSVGVATRTGTDTQYF,TGTGCCAGCAGCGTAGGTGTCGCTACTAGAACGGGGACAGATACGCAGTATTTT
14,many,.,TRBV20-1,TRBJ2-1,CSATGSEPYNEQFF,TGCAGTGCTACAGGGTCTGAACCTTACAATGAGCAGTTCTTC
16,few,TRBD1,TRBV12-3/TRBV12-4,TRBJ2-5,CASSLALGQGQETQYF,TGTGCCAGCAGTTTAGCGCTGGGACAGGGACAAGAGACCCAGTACTTC
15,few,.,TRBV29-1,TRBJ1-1,CSVERVTLEATEAFF,TGCAGCGTTGAGAGGGTAACTCTAGAGGCCACTGAAGCTTTCTTT
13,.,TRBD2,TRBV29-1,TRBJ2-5,CSDRLAGEETQYF,TGCAGCGACCGACTAGCGGGAGAGGAGACCCAGTACTTC
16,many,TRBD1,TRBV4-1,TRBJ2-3,CASRPGQGTRTDTQYF,TGCGCCAGCAGACCGGGACAGGGAACGCGCACAGATACGCAGTATTTT
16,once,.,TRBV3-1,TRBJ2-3,CTSSQGVLGVGDTQYF,TGTACCAGCAGCCAGGGTGTCCTTGGGGTCGGAGATACGCAGTATTTT
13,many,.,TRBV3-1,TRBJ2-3,CASSQLRTDTQYF,TGTGCCAGCAGCCAACTCCGGACGGATACGCAGTATTTT
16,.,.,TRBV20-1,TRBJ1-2,CSARAGSRTTNYGYTF,TGCAGTGCTAGAGCTGGGTCGCGGACAACTAACTATGGCTACACCTTC
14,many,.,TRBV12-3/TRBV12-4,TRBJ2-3,CASTSGPAAATQYF,TGTGCCAGCACTTCGGGGCCAGCCGCAGCTACGCAGTATTTT
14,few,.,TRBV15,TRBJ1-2,CATSRDRAGSGYTF,TGTGCCACCAGCAGAGATCGTGCAGGGTCCGGCTACACCTTC
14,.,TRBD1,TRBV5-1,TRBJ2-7,CASSDPTQGEKQYF,TGCGCCAGCAGCGACCCGACACAGGGGGAGAAGCAGTACTTC
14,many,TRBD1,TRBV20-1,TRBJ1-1,CSARGTGSSPEAFF,TGCAGTGCTAGGGGGACAGGGTCCAGCCCTGAAGCTTTCTTT
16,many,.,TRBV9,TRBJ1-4,CASSARDSATNEKLFF,TGTGCCAGCAGCGCCAGGGACTCTGCAACTAATGAAAAACTGTTTTTT
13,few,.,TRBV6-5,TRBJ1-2,CASSYSQGYGYTF,TGTGCCAGCAGTTACTCACAGGGCTATGGCTACACCTTC
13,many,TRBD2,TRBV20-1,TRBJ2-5,CSAGLAEQETQYF,TGCAGTGCCGGACTAGCCGAACAAGAGACCCAGTACTTC
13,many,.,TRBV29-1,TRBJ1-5,CSVGDLGDQPQHF,TGCAGCGTTGGGGATTTGGGAGATCAGCCCCAGCATTTT
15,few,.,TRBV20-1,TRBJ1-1,CSASHHREGNTEAFF,TGCAGTGCTAGTCACCACAGGGAGGGGAACACTGAAGCTTTCTTT
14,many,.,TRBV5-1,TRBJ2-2,CATALGGLAGELFF,TGCGCCACGGCCCTAGGGGGGCTCGCCGGGGAGCTGTTTTTT
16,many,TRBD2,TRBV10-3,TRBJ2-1,CAISLSGGALNNEQFF,TGTGCCATCAGTTTGAGCGGGGGGGCTCTTAACAATGAGCAGTTCTTC
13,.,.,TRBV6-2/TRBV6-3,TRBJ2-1,CASSYGRRGEQFF,TGTGCCAGCAGTTACGGCAGGAGGGGTGAGCAGTTCTTC
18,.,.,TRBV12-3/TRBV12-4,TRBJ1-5,CASSLNRGAHGGNQPQHF,TGTGCCAGCTCTTTAAATCGGGGGGCGCATGGTGGCAATCAGCCCCAGCATTTT
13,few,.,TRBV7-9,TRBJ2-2,CASSLGRTGELFF,TGTGCCAGCAGCTTAGGTCGAACCGGGGAGCTGTTTTTT
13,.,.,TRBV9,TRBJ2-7,CASSVGSRGEQYF,TGTGCCAGCAGCGTAGGCTCGAGGGGCGAGCAGTACTTC
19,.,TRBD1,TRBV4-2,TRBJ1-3,CASSQDVDRGFNLGNTIYF,TGTGCCAGCAGCCAAGATGTTGACAGGGGGTTCAATCTCGGAAACACCATATATTTT
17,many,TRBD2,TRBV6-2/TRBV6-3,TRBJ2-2,CASSYLQASGRPGELFF,TGTGCCAGCAGTTACCTCCAAGCTAGCGGGAGACCCGGGGAGCTGTTTTTT
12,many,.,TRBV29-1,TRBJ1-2,CSVEVGGYGYTF,TGCAGCGTTGAAGTGGGGGGCTATGGCTACACCTTC
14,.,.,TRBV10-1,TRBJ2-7,CASSEGHTPYEQYF,TGCGCCAGCAGTGAGGGGCACACTCCCTACGAGCAGTACTTC
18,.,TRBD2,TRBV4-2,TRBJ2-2,CASSRGLATPQGSGELFF,TGTGCCAGCAGCCGGGGACTAGCAACCCCGCAGGGGTCCGGGGAGCTGTTTTTT
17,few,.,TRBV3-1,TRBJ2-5,CASSQYGQGGRQETQYF,TGTGCCAGCAGCCAATACGGTCAAGGCGGTCGACAAGAGACCCAGTACTTC
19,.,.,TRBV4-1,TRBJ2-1,CASSQVIQARGGTYNEQFF,TGCGCCAGCAGCCAAGTAATTCAGGCCAGGGGGGGCACCTACAATGAGCAGTTCTTC
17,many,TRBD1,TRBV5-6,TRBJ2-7,CASSLAWGQGASYEQYF,TGTGCCAGCAGCTTGGCCTGGGGACAGGGGGCCTCCTACGAGCAGTACTTC